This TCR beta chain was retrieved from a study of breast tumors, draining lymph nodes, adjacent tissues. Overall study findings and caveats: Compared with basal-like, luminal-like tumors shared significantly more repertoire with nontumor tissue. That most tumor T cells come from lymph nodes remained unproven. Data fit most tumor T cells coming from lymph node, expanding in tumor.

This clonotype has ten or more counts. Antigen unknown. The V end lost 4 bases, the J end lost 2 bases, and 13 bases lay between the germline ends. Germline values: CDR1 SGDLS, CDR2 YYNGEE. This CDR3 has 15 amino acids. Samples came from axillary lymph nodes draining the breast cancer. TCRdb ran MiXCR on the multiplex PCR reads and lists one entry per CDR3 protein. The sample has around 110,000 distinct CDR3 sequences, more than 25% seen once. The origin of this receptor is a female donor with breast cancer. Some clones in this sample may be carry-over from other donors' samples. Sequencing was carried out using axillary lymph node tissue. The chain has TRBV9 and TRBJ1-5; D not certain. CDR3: CASSRDGVGNQPQHF. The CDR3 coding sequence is TGTGCCAGCAGCAGAGACGGGGTTGGCAATCAGCCCCAGCATTTT.